Sequencing of this T cell receptor (beta chain) was carried out in a study of blood T cell repertoires in COVID-19. About the research overall: PBMCs, B-cell-depleted T cells, or T cells provided the cDNA or gDNA that made up the material.

Participant-given clinical history determined each cohort assignment. From germline, CDR1 is KGHSH and CDR2 LQKENI. Trimming removed 3 bases at V and 1 base at J, with 9 bases between. The CDR3 consists of 14 residues. Assay used: immunoSEQ multiplex PCR; TCRdb lists only in-frame clones, some missing. This table holds 250,000 to 350,000 clones, approximately 86% found once. The sequencing input was PBMCs or T cells enriched from blood (not recorded which). The rearrangement joins TRBV18 to TRBJ1-1, with D possibly being TRBD1 (5 bases). The TCR was taken from a woman in her twenties or thirties who had recovered from COVID-19. The CDR3 protein is CASSPTTGNTEAFF. CDR3 nucleotide sequence: TGTGCCAGCTCACCGACAACAGGGAACACTGAAGCTTTCTTT.